This T cell receptor (beta chain) was recovered during a study of blood T cell repertoires in COVID-19. Overall study: Sample material is recorded as cDNA or gDNA derived from T cells, B-cell-depleted T cells, or PBMCs.

The cohort comprised adults aged roughly 18 to 95 years residing in approximately 25 US areas. Per the authors' pipeline: Reference gene primer amplification gave nucleated cell count estimates. Method: immunoSEQ multiplex PCR; TCRdb's copy keeps in-frame clones and lacks some. The V and J calls and clone size come from that table; D and trimming were worked out from the DNA. The sample contains about 230,000 clones, just over 85% of which appear only once. The CDR3 sequence is 14 residues long. CDR1 and CDR2 from the germline V gene are SEHNR and FQNEAQ (reference sequence). The V and J ends lost 5 bases and 2 bases respectively, with 10 bases between them.

This TCR came from a man aged 18 to 30 who had recovered from COVID-19. Input material: PBMCs or T cells enriched from blood (not recorded which). The genes are TRBV7-9 and TRBJ1-5; possible D gene TRBD1, 6 bases. The CDR3 coding sequence is TGTGCCAGCAGCCCTGAGGGGGGCAATCAGCCCCAGCATTTT. Amino acid sequence: CASSPEGGNQPQHF.